The 26 T cell receptor beta chains below come from one sample, sequenced in a study of Ad26.COV2.S vaccination and SARS-CoV-2 variants. Profiled with immunoSEQ multiplex PCR; TCRdb holds only in-frame clones, not every one. This table holds roughly 350,000 clones, 86% found once. Regarding treatment: roughly 19 received Ad26.COV2.S at low or high dose, single or two shots; roughly five received placebo; per-sample allocation not given. The samples date from day 63 after the first vaccine or placebo injection. Sequenced here: peripheral blood, sampled in a trial of Ad26.COV2.S vaccine versus placebo. The receptors here all came from a person between 18 and 60 years old who received the Ad26.COV2.S COVID-19 vaccine or a placebo.

This clone was recorded only once. The chain employs TRBV6-5 and TRBJ2-7; 8 bases fit TRBD1. CDR1 is MNHEY and CDR2 is SVGAGI in the germline V gene. The V gene end was trimmed by 7 bases and the J gene end by 3 bases; junction bases not matched to a gene: 2. The CDR3 is 12 amino acids. The CDR3 sequence: CASKGQDYEQYF. The CDR3 DNA reads as TGTGCCAGCAAGGGACAGGACTACGAGCAGTACTTC.

This CDR3 reads CASSPEQGWNTIYF. CDR3 coding DNA: TGTGCCAGCTCACCGGAGCAGGGTTGGAACACCATATATTTT. The V and J genes are TRBV18 and TRBJ1-3; possibly TRBD1 for D (5 bases). With 3 bases removed from V and 7 bases from J, the gap between germline ends came to 13 bases. The CDR3 has 14 amino acids. Germline values: CDR1 KGHSH, CDR2 LQKENI.

The genes are TRBV4-2 and TRBJ2-5, with TRBD2 as a possible D gene (6 bases). CDR3 length equals 15 residues. Germline V lookup: CDR1 LGHNA, CDR2 YNFKEQ. V gave up 3 bases and J gave up 2 bases, with 13 bases separating them. For the CDR3, the DNA is TGTGCCAGCAGCCACGGGGGTATCAAACAAGAGACCCAGTACTTC. Its protein is CASSHGGIKQETQYF.

The chain links TRBV6-5 to TRBJ2-3; 9 nucleotides match TRBD2. The CDR3 extends over 15 amino acids. V was clipped by 6 bases and J by 4 bases; unmatched bases: 8. Germline V gene sequence: CDR1 MNHEY, CDR2 SVGAGI. The CDR3 sequence is CASRFSGGTADTQYF. Here the CDR3 DNA reads TGTGCCAGCAGGTTTAGCGGGGGTACCGCAGATACGCAGTATTTT.

The chain carries TRBV28 and TRBJ2-7; D not resolved. CDR1 and CDR2 (germline): MDHEN, SYDVKM. This CDR3 is 13 amino acids long. Trimming removed 4 bases at V and 1 base at J, with 8 bases between. In nucleotides, the CDR3 is TGTGCCAGCAGTTCTAGTCCTTCCTACGAGCAGTACTTC. Protein: CASSSSPSYEQYF.

This clone was picked up one time. This chain links TRBV13 with TRBJ2-3; D may correspond to TRBD1 or TRBD2 (6 bases each). The CDR3 contains 16 residues. Germline CDR1 and CDR2: PRHDT and FYEKMQ (reference sequence). Trimming left V 5 bases short and J 1 base short, with 16 bases between. This CDR3 reads CASSPGASRGTDTQYF. The CDR3 bases are TGTGCCAGCAGCCCGGGGGCTAGCAGGGGCACAGATACGCAGTATTTT. Filled out from reference TRBV13 and TRBJ2-3, the complete variable domain reads AAGVIQSPRHLIKEKRETATLKCYPIPRHDTVYWYQQGPGQDPQFLISFYEKMQSDKGSIPDRFSAQQFSDYHSELNMSSLELGDSALYFCASSPGASRGTDTQYFGPGTRLTVL.

This clone was counted a single time. The CDR3 DNA follows: TGTGCCAGCAGCCGGACAGGGGAGAACACTGAAGCTTTCTTT. It codes for CASSRTGENTEAFF. The chain combines TRBV11-2 with TRBJ1-1, with 9 bases aligning to TRBD1. V shed 5 bases, J shed 1 base, and the junction held 2 bases outside the gene matches. Per the germline V gene, CDR1 is SGHAT and CDR2 is FQNNGV. CDR3 length equals 14 residues.

This rearrangement joins TRBV19 to TRBJ1-4; D unresolved. Germline V gene data show CDR1 as LNHDA and CDR2 as SQIVND (reference sequence). This CDR3 comprises 15 residues. The germline V and J ends were trimmed by 2 bases and 0 bases, with 7 bases remaining between them. CDR3 amino acids: CASSISVATNEKLFF. The CDR3, as DNA: TGTGCCAGTAGTATATCGGTTGCAACTAATGAAAAACTGTTTTTT.

A word on this clone: The same CDR3 is also encoded by other DNA sequences in this sample. The V and J genes are TRBV30 and TRBJ1-2; 10 bases agree with TRBD1. Losses at the gene ends were 5 bases for V and 4 bases for J; bases not matched to a gene: 4. Germline loops: CDR1 GTSNPN, CDR2 SVGIG (reference sequence). This CDR3 is 13 amino acids long. The chain's CDR3 is CAWRTGGSYGYTF. As DNA, the CDR3 is TGTGCCTGGCGGACAGGGGGTAGCTATGGCTACACCTTC.

The chain is built from TRBV5-4 and TRBJ1-2, with D possibly TRBD1 on 6 matching bases. Germline lookup yields CDR1 SGHNT and CDR2 YYREEE (reference sequence). The V and J ends lost 0 bases and 4 bases respectively, with 10 bases between them. This CDR3 is built from 14 residues. Here the CDR3 reads CASSLARGGYGYTF. CDR3 sequence (DNA): TGTGCCAGCAGCTTGGCCAGGGGAGGCTATGGCTACACCTTC.

This clone was counted a single time. This sequence joins TRBV18 and TRBJ2-6; no reliable D call. V lost 2 bases to trimming and J lost 0 bases, with 23 bases between them. The V gene's germline CDR1 is KGHSH and CDR2 LQKENI. This CDR3 has 21 residues. In DNA, the CDR3 is TGTGCCAGCTCACCAGTGGTTGGAATAGGGCCCTCGAGCTCTGGGGCCAACGTCCTGACTTTC. This encodes CASSPVVGIGPSSSGANVLTF.

V usage is TRBV14 and J usage is TRBJ2-4; 11 positions match TRBD2. The trim removed 2 bases at V and 8 bases at J, leaving 11 bases unmatched. This CDR3 contains 17 residues. CDR1 and CDR2 (germline): SGHDN, FVKESK. The CDR3 reads CASSQLGSGRAEDIQYF. DNA of the CDR3: TGTGCCAGCAGCCAACTAGGTAGCGGGAGGGCCGAGGACATTCAGTACTTC.

V is TRBV15 and J is TRBJ2-5; 7 bases agree with TRBD1. Germline assignment: CDR1 LNHNV and CDR2 YYDKDF (reference sequence). This CDR3 comprises 13 residues. After removal of 9 bases from V and 5 bases from J, the junction contained 9 bases not matched to a gene. In DNA, the CDR3 is TGTGCCACTTCCCACAGGGGAGCGGAGACCCAGTACTTC. Translating it yields CATSHRGAETQYF.

The chain is built from TRBV28 and TRBJ1-2, with TRBD1 matching 9 bases. Germline CDR1 and CDR2: MDHEN and SYDVKM. The CDR3 covers 14 residues. V shed 2 bases, J shed 4 bases, and the junction held 2 bases outside the gene matches. CDR3 sequence (DNA): TGTGCCAGCAGTTTAGGGACAGGGCGCTATGGCTACACCTTC. It translates to CASSLGTGRYGYTF.

The V call is TRBV9, the J call TRBJ2-7; 7 bases agree with TRBD1. Germline CDR1 reads SGDLS; CDR2 reads YYNGEE. The CDR3 extends over 16 amino acids. V shed 0 bases, J shed 1 base, and the junction held 7 bases outside the gene matches. CDR3 amino acids: CASSVGGGALSYEQYF. The CDR3 coding sequence is TGTGCCAGCAGCGTAGGAGGGGGCGCATTATCCTACGAGCAGTACTTC.

The chain carries TRBV20-1 and TRBJ1-2; 9 bases align to TRBD1. Germline CDR1 reads DFQATT; CDR2 reads SNEGSKA (reference sequence). CDR3 size: 11 residues. DNA of the CDR3: TGCAGCCCCGGGACAGGGATTGGCTACACCTTC. Residues: CSPGTGIGYTF.

V usage is TRBV5-1 and J usage is TRBJ2-7; D uncertain. V lost 7 bases to trimming and J lost 5 bases, with 16 bases between them. In germline, CDR1 is SGHRS, CDR2 YFSETQ. The length of the CDR3 is 13 residues. CDR3 nucleotide sequence: TGCGCCAGCGGGTTGGGCGGTTTCGACGAGCAGTACTTC. This translates into CASGLGGFDEQYF.

J is TRBJ1-2 and V is TRBV28; 9 positions match TRBD1. V lost 4 bases and J lost 4; bases outside the gene matches: 16. Germline V gives CDR1 MDHEN, CDR2 SYDVKM. The CDR3 spans 18 residues. CDR3 bases: TGTGCCAGCAGTTCCGACGAGGACAGGGGCCCTTCCTTCTATGGCTACACCTTC. Translating it yields CASSSDEDRGPSFYGYTF.

This clone has only one observation. The rearrangement uses TRBV5-8 and TRBJ2-7; D could derive from TRBD1 or TRBD2 (5 bases each). Trimming took 4 bases from V and 4 from J, leaving 12 bases between them. Germline assignment: CDR1 SGHTS and CDR2 YDEGEE. This CDR3 is 13 amino acids long. The chain's CDR3 is CASSLPGPYEQYF. The CDR3 DNA reads as TGTGCCAGCAGCCTCCCGGGACCATACGAGCAGTACTTC.

This clone has a handful of counts. This chain connects TRBV6-6 to TRBJ2-2; tentative D call: TRBD2 (7 bases). The V end lost 10 bases, the J end lost 6 bases, and 12 bases lay between the germline ends. The CDR3 length is 12 residues. CDR1 and CDR2 from the germline V gene are MNHNY and SVGAGI (reference sequence). CDR3: CATGGPAGELFF. The CDR3, as DNA: TGTGCCACCGGGGGGCCGGCCGGGGAGCTGTTTTTT.

The CDR3 nucleotides are TGTGCCAGCAGTTGGGGGGTGCACTCACCCCTCCACTTT. It translates to CASSWGVHSPLHF. V and J are TRBV28 and TRBJ1-6; weak D call: TRBD1 (5 bases). V gave up 4 bases and J gave up 10 bases, with 11 bases separating them. CDR1 and CDR2 from the germline V gene are MDHEN and SYDVKM. The CDR3 extends over 13 amino acids.

The rearrangement joins TRBV7-2 to TRBJ2-2; TRBD1 matches 10 bases. The CDR3 runs to 15 residues. Germline V lookup: CDR1 SGHTA, CDR2 FQGNSA. The V and J ends lost 5 bases and 1 base, in that order; junction bases with no gene match: 1. DNA for the CDR3: TGTGCCAGCAGCCGGGACAGGGGGAACACCGGGGAGCTGTTTTTT. It yields the protein CASSRDRGNTGELFF.

The rearrangement links TRBV5-4 to TRBJ2-5; D perhaps matches TRBD1 (5 bases). Germline V lookup: CDR1 SGHNT, CDR2 YYREEE (reference sequence). This CDR3 is built from 15 residues. Trimming removed 0 bases from V and 5 bases from J, with 14 bases in between. The CDR3 here is CASSLEGRVGETQYF. The CDR3 DNA sequence: TGTGCCAGCAGCTTGGAGGGCAGGGTGGGGGAGACCCAGTACTTC.

CDR3 residues: CASRTDSANSPLHF. The CDR3 DNA is TGTGCCAGCAGAACGGACAGCGCCAATTCACCCCTCCACTTT. The rearrangement links TRBV28 to TRBJ1-6, with D maybe TRBD1 (6 bases). The CDR3 is 14 residues long. Germline loops: CDR1 MDHEN, CDR2 SYDVKM. Trimming took 6 bases from V and 7 from J, leaving 13 bases between them.

The rearrangement links TRBV7-3 to TRBJ2-2, with D possibly matching TRBD2 (6 bases). The CDR3 has 12 residues. CDR1 SGHTA and CDR2 FQGTGA come from the germline V gene. The V and J ends lost 3 bases and 8 bases respectively, with 7 bases between them. The CDR3 DNA sequence: TGTGCCAGCAGCTTGGGGACTGGGGAGCTGTTTTTT. Protein product: CASSLGTGELFF.

The genes are TRBV2 and TRBJ2-1, with a weak D call TRBD2 (6 bases). Trimming removed 7 bases at V and 5 bases at J, with 12 bases between. The CDR3 is 13 amino acids. Germline CDR1 and CDR2: SNHLY and FYNNEI. The CDR3 loop reads CASTRTTHNEQFF. The CDR3 DNA follows: TGTGCCAGCACTCGGACTACCCACAATGAGCAGTTCTTC.